These 25 T cell receptor beta chains were sequenced from one sample in a study of prognosis after radiotherapy for stage I lung cancer. It was by two-round multiplex PCR that TCR beta CDR3 was amplified from genomic DNA. First-round PCR employed TRBV- and TRBJ-specific primers for each gene. TCRdb re-called the multiplex PCR reads with MiXCR, one entry per CDR3 protein. The table has approximately 30,000 distinct CDR3 sequences, around 30% seen once. The starting material was PBMCs, obtained before or after stereotactic body radiation therapy (not recorded which). All receptors derive from a donor of 50 years or more with non-small cell lung cancer.

This clonotype was seen at least ten times. The CDR3 sequence is CASSRTTSGRTNTGELFF. The CDR3 coding sequence is TGCGCCAGCAGCCGAACGACTAGCGGGAGGACGAACACCGGGGAGCTGTTTTTT. This chain uses TRBV4-1 with TRBJ2-2; 13 positions agree with TRBD2. Germline-derived CDR1 and CDR2 are MGHRA and YSYEKL. The length of the CDR3 is 18 residues. Trimming cost V 4 bases and J 0 bases; bases outside gene matches: 5.

This clonotype was seen many times. The chain links TRBV5-1 to TRBJ1-1, with D tentatively TRBD1 (5 bases). The CDR3 length is 13 residues. Germline CDR1 is SGHRS and CDR2 is YFSETQ. Trimming removed 4 bases from V and 3 bases from J, with 10 bases in between. CDR3 amino acids: CASSRPGDTEAFF. The CDR3 DNA is TGCGCCAGCAGCCGTCCGGGGGACACTGAAGCTTTCTTT.

This clonotype appeared many times. CDR3 amino acids: CASSFTVSYEQYF. The CDR3 DNA follows: TGTGCCAGCAGCTTTACCGTCTCCTACGAGCAGTACTTC. This rearrangement joins TRBV5-8 to TRBJ2-7; D not certain. CDR1 is SGHTS and CDR2 is YDEGEE in the germline V gene. This CDR3 is 13 amino acids long. V was pared by 2 bases and J by 0 bases, with 6 bases between. Based on the CDR3 plus reference TRBV5-8 and TRBJ2-7, the full variable domain is EAGVTQSPTHLIKTRGQQATLRCSPISGHTSVYWYQQALGLGLQFLLWYDEGEERNRGNFPPRFSGRQFPNYSSELNVNALELEDSALYLCASSFTVSYEQYFGPGTRLTVT.

Worth noting for this clonotype: Since a far larger clone is one base different, this is likely a read error. The gene calls are TRBV6-8 and TRBJ1-3; D remains unclear. CDR1 and CDR2 (germline): MNHGY, SAAAGT. This CDR3 has 16 residues. Trimming cost V 4 bases and J 0 bases, with 13 bases left between them. The CDR3 DNA sequence: TGTGCCAGCAGTTTGCAGGTCACGAGCTCTGGAAACACCATATATTTT. Amino acids: CASSLQVTSSGNTIYF.

As DNA, the CDR3 is TGCGCCAGCAGCTCGGGGACAGGGGATAGCACAGATACGCAGTATTTT. Its protein product is CASSSGTGDSTDTQYF. The rearrangement joins TRBV5-1 to TRBJ2-3; 10 bases align to TRBD1. CDR3 length: 16 amino acids. Germline lookup yields CDR1 SGHRS and CDR2 YFSETQ. J lost 0 bases, V lost 3 bases, and 4 bases had no gene match.

This clonotype was counted at least ten times. The rearrangement joins TRBV27 to TRBJ2-2; the D is unclear. The CDR3 has 14 amino acids. Looked up from germline, CDR1 is MNHEY and CDR2 is SMNVEV (reference sequence). V shed 4 bases and J shed 5 bases, with 11 bases lying between them. In DNA, the CDR3 is TGTGCCAGCAGTTCGCCGTTACGAACCGGGGAGCTGTTTTTT. Amino acids: CASSSPLRTGELFF.

On this clonotype: A much larger clonotype is one base distant, so this may be a read error. The rearrangement uses TRBV19 and TRBJ1-1; perhaps TRBD1 as D (5 bases). Deletions cut 7 bases from V and 6 bases from J, with 21 bases between. Germline V lookup: CDR1 LNHDA, CDR2 SQIVND (reference sequence). CDR3 length: 15 residues. The CDR3 region is CASISGGLTEAEAFF. Here the CDR3 DNA reads TGTGCCAGTATCAGCGGGGGGTTGACTGAGGCTGAAGCTTTCTTT.

The sample holds one count of this clonotype. A read error is likely here: a far larger clone is one base away. The V gene is TRBV6-1, the J gene TRBJ2-7; 12 bases are a match to TRBD2. The germline V gene has CDR1 MNHNS and CDR2 SASEGT. This CDR3 region has 16 residues. V gave up 5 bases and J gave up 7 bases; unmatched junction bases: 12. DNA of the CDR3: TGTGCCAGCAGTTACACAACTAGCGGGGGGATTGTGGAGCAGTACTTC. Translating it yields CASSYTTSGGIVEQYF.

This clonotype was seen repeatedly, ten times or more. The chain employs TRBV6-1 and TRBJ2-2; 15 nucleotides align to TRBD2. Germline-derived CDR1 and CDR2 are MNHNS and SASEGT. The ends lost 6 bases at V and 5 bases at J; junction bases unmatched: 1. The CDR3 sequence is 15 residues long. In DNA, the CDR3 is TGTGCCAGCAGGGGACTAGCGGGAGGTACCGGGGAGCTGTTTTTT. Its protein is CASRGLAGGTGELFF.

This clonotype was counted many times. At one boundary the junction diverges from the germline segment, which might be a read error. The V call is TRBV7-9, the J call TRBJ2-1; D is possibly TRBD2 (5 bases). The germline V gene has CDR1 SEHNR and CDR2 FQNEAQ (reference sequence). This CDR3 is built from 16 residues. CDR3 DNA sequence: TGTGCCAGCACCCACTCTAGCCGGAGCGCCTACAATGAGCAGTTCTTT. Translated, it gives CASTHSSRSAYNEQFF.

The chain links TRBV7-2 to TRBJ2-7; D call uncertain. Germline loops: CDR1 SGHTA, CDR2 FQGNSA. The CDR3 extends over 12 amino acids. V lost 4 bases, J lost 5 bases, and 9 bases lay in between. The CDR3: CASSSDLNEQYF. In DNA, the CDR3 is TGTGCCAGCAGCTCAGACCTGAACGAGCAGTACTTC.

About this clonotype itself: Mismatch with germline at one junction end may stem from a read error. The rearrangement joins TRBV6-9 to TRBJ1-1; D is perhaps TRBD1 (5 bases). Germline CDR1 reads MNHGY; CDR2 reads SVAAGI. The CDR3 totals 16 residues. In nucleotides, the CDR3 is TGTACCAGCAGTTACAATCCGAGGGACGGGAGAACTGAAGCTTTCTTT. Translated: CTSSYNPRDGRTEAFF.

This clonotype was counted many times. The genes are TRBV5-6 and TRBJ2-1, with 8 bases matching TRBD2. The CDR3 consists of 17 residues. CDR1 is SGHDT and CDR2 is YYEEEE in the germline V gene. With V trimmed by 3 bases and J by 8 bases, 16 bases remained unmatched. CDR3 DNA: TGTGCCAGCAGCTCTACAACGGGGGCTAGCGGGTTCCATGAGCAGTTCTTC. Its translation is CASSSTTGASGFHEQFF.

This clonotype was observed many times. This sequence joins TRBV20-1 and TRBJ2-7, with D unclear. The V end lost 1 base, the J end lost 0 bases, and 7 bases lay between the germline ends. The germline V gene has CDR1 DFQATT and CDR2 SNEGSKA (reference sequence). The CDR3 length is 13 residues. The CDR3, as DNA: TGCAGTGCTAGAGGGCTCGGCTCCTACGAGCAGTACTTC. This translates into CSARGLGSYEQYF.

A note on this clonotype: With a much larger clone just one base away, this may be a read error. This sequence joins TRBV4-1 and TRBJ2-6; D tentatively fits TRBD1 or TRBD2 (5 bases each). The germline gives CDR1 MGHRA, CDR2 YSYEKL. The CDR3 sequence is 15 residues long. The CDR3 loop is CASSGTVSGANVPTF. The CDR3 DNA reads TGCGCCAGCAGCGGGACGGTTTCTGGGGCCAACGTCCCGACTTTC.

V usage is TRBV19 and J usage is TRBJ2-1; 9 nucleotides align to TRBD2. CDR3 length: 17 amino acids. Per germline, CDR1 LNHDA and CDR2 SQIVND (reference sequence). Unmatched junction bases numbered 11, after V lost 4 bases and J lost 4 bases. CDR3 sequence (DNA): TGTGCCAGTAGTAGACATCATAGCGGGAGTGGATACAATGAGCAGTTCTTC. Its translation: CASSRHHSGSGYNEQFF.

This clonotype was seen repeatedly, ten times or more. V gene TRBV20-1 combines with J gene TRBJ2-3; 12 bases line up with TRBD2. Germline CDR1 reads DFQATT; CDR2 reads SNEGSKA (reference sequence). V lost 3 bases, J lost 4 bases, and 17 bases stayed unmatched. The CDR3 is made up of 19 amino acids. In DNA form, the CDR3 reads TGCAGTGCTAGGATGGGCCTAGCGGGAGGGGCCATATGGTCAGATACGCAGTATTTT. Encoded protein: CSARMGLAGGAIWSDTQYF.

The table lists this clonotype with many counts. V usage is TRBV11-2 and J usage is TRBJ2-1, with TRBD2 matching over 12 bases. Trimming took 5 bases from V and 12 from J; bases not matched to a gene: 5. CDR1 is SGHAT and CDR2 is FQNNGV in the germline V gene. This CDR3 is 13 amino acids long. The CDR3 sequence: CASSPTSGSGQFF. The CDR3 nucleotides are TGTGCCAGCAGCCCGACTAGCGGGAGTGGGCAGTTCTTC.

This clonotype was seen repeatedly, ten times or more. This rearrangement joins TRBV5-1 to TRBJ1-2; 7 nucleotides align to TRBD1. Trimming at V came to 4 bases and at J to 6 bases, leaving 9 bases not matched to a gene. The CDR3 loop spans 14 amino acids. The germline V gene has CDR1 SGHRS and CDR2 YFSETQ. The CDR3 bases are TGCGCCAGCAGCAATACCGGGGACAGCCATGGCTACACCTTC. This translates into CASSNTGDSHGYTF.

A remark on this clonotype: It may be a read error: a sequence one base away is much more abundant. The chain links TRBV5-1 to TRBJ2-3, with TRBD2 matching 10 bases. CDR1 is SGHRS and CDR2 is YFSETQ in the germline V gene. V was clipped by 3 bases and J by 1 base; unmatched bases: 14. The CDR3 extends over 19 amino acids. CDR3 in amino acids: CASSSSILSLAGGTDTQYF. The DNA of the CDR3 is TGCGCCAGCAGCTCCTCGATATTGTCTCTAGCGGGAGGCACAGATACGCAGTATTTT.

This clonotype turned up a few times. Possible read error: a much larger clone is one base away. The chain combines TRBV20-1 with TRBJ2-5; tentatively, D is TRBD2 (6 bases). CDR3 length: 16 residues. The V end was cut by 4 bases, the J end by 4 bases, with 22 bases between. Germline CDR1 is DFQATT and CDR2 is SNEGSKA (reference sequence). The CDR3 DNA reads as TGCAGTGCTATAGATTCAATTCGACTAGAAGTAGAGACCCAGTACTTC. Translation gives CSAIDSIRLEVETQYF.

There are many counts of this clonotype. The rearrangement joins TRBV20-1 to TRBJ2-3; 10 bases map to TRBD2. Germline CDR1 reads DFQATT; CDR2 reads SNEGSKA (reference sequence). CDR3 length: 15 amino acids. J gave up 4 bases and V 0 bases, and 4 bases lay outside the gene matches. As DNA, the CDR3 is TGCAGTGCTAGAGATCGTCTAGCGGGAGCAGATACGCAGTATTTT. Its protein is CSARDRLAGADTQYF.

On this clonotype: A much larger clone differs by one base, so this may be a read error. This rearrangement joins TRBV6-2 or TRBV6-3 to TRBJ1-5, with no clear D. The ends were cut back, 5 bases at V and 0 bases at J, with 14 bases in the middle. Germline CDR1 reads MNHEY; CDR2 reads SVGEGT. The CDR3 covers 16 residues. Here the CDR3 DNA reads TGTGCCAGCAGTGTAACCATACTTAATAGCAATCAGCCCCAGCATTTT. As protein: CASSVTILNSNQPQHF.

This clonotype was detected many times. This chain uses TRBV18 with TRBJ2-7, with no clear D. This CDR3 comprises 13 residues. Trimming removed 4 bases from V and 2 bases from J, with 9 bases in between. The germline V gene has CDR1 KGHSH and CDR2 LQKENI. The CDR3 reads CASSRGQTYEQYF. The CDR3 DNA sequence: TGTGCCAGCTCACGGGGTCAGACCTACGAGCAGTACTTC.

The count of this clonotype is one. The rearrangement uses TRBV6-9 and TRBJ1-1; 9 positions agree with TRBD1. This CDR3 has 16 residues. Germline V gene data show CDR1 as MNHGY and CDR2 as SVAAGI. With V trimmed by 6 bases and J by 3 bases, 11 bases remained unmatched. CDR3 DNA: TGTGCCAGCAGGCGCGGTACAGGGGGCTGGGACACTGAAGCTTTCTTT. Amino acid sequence: CASRRGTGGWDTEAFF.